The sample holds a few counts of the clone carrying this T cell receptor (beta chain). Its antigen is unidentified. TCRdb re-analysed the 5' RACE reads in MiXCR, keeping a single row per CDR3 protein. The repertoire has fewer than 40,000 distinct CDR3 sequences, about 24% of them found once; the top ten carry more than 3.5%. The study, taken as a whole, reports: In terms of TCR gene usage, tumor memory CD4+ T cells clustered together with blood and lymph node memory CD4+ cells, as well as with lymph node naive CD4+ cells. The larger-cohort validation was restricted to a single TCR beta V-J rearrangement rather than whole repertoires. Tumor Tregs overlapped most with tumor, then blood, naive CD4+ cells.

This CDR3 comprises 13 residues. Germline CDR1 is MNHNY and CDR2 is SVGAGI (reference sequence). V was pared by 7 bases and J by 4 bases, with 11 bases between. The sample consisted of memory CD4+ T cells sorted from blood. This sample's subset: memory CD4+ T cells, CD4+CD45RO+CD25-. This receptor was obtained from a female donor with breast cancer. The chain recombines TRBV6-6 with TRBJ1-5; D is unclear. The CDR3 DNA follows: TGTGCCAGCACCAGTATTCTGAATCAGCCCCAGCATTTT. Translated: CASTSILNQPQHF.